The 10 T cell receptor beta chains presented below share a single source sample, sequenced in a study of shared clonotypes between healthy human individuals. The repertoire was sequenced with immunoSEQ multiplex PCR; TCRdb's copy has only in-frame clones and lacks some. The data show around 1.6 million clones, with nearly 99% seen just once and roughly 0.4% held by the top ten. Sequencing was done on a sample of naive CD4+ T cells sorted from blood. The subset denotes: CD45RA+ positively selected. These receptors were taken from a man aged 25 to 45 in good health.

To note about this clone: The sample has other DNA sequences that encode this CDR3 too. J is TRBJ2-5 and V is TRBV18; 8 nucleotides line up with TRBD2. J gave up 4 bases and V 0 bases, and 1 base lay outside the gene matches. The CDR3 is 14 amino acids. In germline, CDR1 is KGHSH, CDR2 LQKENI. In DNA form, the CDR3 reads TGTGCCAGCTCACCACCCGGGAGGGGAGAGACCCAGTACTTC. It translates to CASSPPGRGETQYF.

This clone was found once. The chain is built from TRBV9 and TRBJ1-5, with D possibly TRBD1 on 5 matching bases. V lost 5 bases, J lost 2 bases, and 14 bases lay in between. CDR1 SGDLS and CDR2 YYNGEE come from the germline V gene. The CDR3 loop spans 15 amino acids. As DNA, the CDR3 is TGTGCCAGCAGTGCCGGGGCGGGGGGCAATCAGCCCCAGCATTTT. Translating it yields CASSAGAGGNQPQHF.

The rearrangement joins TRBV6-4 to TRBJ2-6; D remains ambiguous. The CDR3 is 18 amino acids. V lost 3 bases to trimming and J lost 0 bases, with 15 bases between them. Germline values: CDR1 MRHNA, CDR2 SNTAGT. CDR3 DNA sequence: TGTGCCAGCAGTGAATTTGGCGGCACCTTCTCTGGGGCCAACGTCCTGACTTTC. As protein: CASSEFGGTFSGANVLTF.

This clone is a singleton in its sample. The rearrangement uses TRBV5-4 and TRBJ1-2; 7 bases are shared with TRBD1. The CDR3 runs 16 residues. Germline V lookup: CDR1 SGHNT, CDR2 YYREEE (reference sequence). V shed 0 bases and J 0 bases; nucleotides not matched to a gene: 5. CDR3 residues: CASSLGTGQANYGYTF. CDR3 DNA: TGTGCCAGCAGCTTGGGGACAGGCCAAGCTAACTATGGCTACACCTTC.

The rearrangement links TRBV25-1 to TRBJ2-1; D is perhaps TRBD2 (5 bases). Trimming took 1 base from V and 3 from J, leaving 13 bases between them. This CDR3 spans 16 amino acids. Germline V gene lookup returns CDR1 MGHDK and CDR2 SYGVNS. The CDR3 protein is CASSESQGSFYNEQFF. The CDR3, as DNA: TGTGCCAGCAGTGAATCACAAGGGAGTTTCTACAATGAGCAGTTCTTC.

The V gene is TRBV6-5, the J gene TRBJ2-6; possible D gene TRBD1, 6 bases. Germline V gene lookup returns CDR1 MNHEY and CDR2 SVGAGI. CDR3 length equals 16 residues. The germline V and J ends were trimmed by 4 bases and 4 bases, with 14 bases remaining between them. The DNA for the CDR3 is TGTGCCAGCAGTTTTATACCAGGGGTAGGGGCCAACGTCCTGACTTTC. It specifies CASSFIPGVGANVLTF.

V usage is TRBV18 and J usage is TRBJ1-1; D gene ambiguous. In germline, CDR1 is KGHSH, CDR2 LQKENI. V shed 2 bases and J shed 4 bases, with 14 bases lying between them. The CDR3 runs 15 residues. The CDR3 nucleotides read TGTGCCAGCTCACCAGGTGAAATGGGGTCCACTGAAGCTTTCTTT. It encodes CASSPGEMGSTEAFF.

The rearrangement links TRBV19 to TRBJ2-1; D is unclear. Germline loops: CDR1 LNHDA, CDR2 SQIVND (reference sequence). The CDR3 spans 11 residues. V was shortened by 4 bases and J by 12 bases, with 10 bases between the two germline ends. The CDR3 spells CASSTLGGQFF. CDR3 sequence (DNA): TGTGCCAGTAGTACATTAGGTGGGCAGTTCTTC.

Turning to this clone: Other DNA sequences in the sample encode the same CDR3. The genes are TRBV5-5 and TRBJ2-7; D gene uncertain. Between the trimmed V and J ends, which lost 4 bases and 2 bases, there was a span of 7 bases. The CDR3 loop spans 12 amino acids. Looked up from germline, CDR1 is SGHKS and CDR2 is YYEKEE (reference sequence). The CDR3 protein is CASSRTPYEQYF. CDR3 coding DNA: TGTGCCAGCAGCCGGACCCCCTACGAGCAGTACTTC.

V usage is TRBV28 and J usage is TRBJ1-2; the D is unclear. CDR3 length: 14 residues. Germline V gene data show CDR1 as MDHEN and CDR2 as SYDVKM. The V gene lost 8 bases and the J gene lost 5 bases, with 18 bases spanning the gap. This chain's CDR3 is CASHSSPSGYGYTF. The CDR3 DNA is TGTGCCAGCCACAGCTCTCCCTCGGGGTATGGCTACACCTTC.